Here is one T cell receptor (beta chain) with its context. Amplified TCR beta CDR3 regions came from RNA transcripts. Initially, a first-round RT-PCR of the TCR CDR3 employed the HTBI primer set. TCRdb passed the multiplex PCR reads through MiXCR, listing each CDR3 protein once. The data contain approximately 530,000 distinct CDR3 sequences, just under 20% of them singletons. This record belongs to a study of T cells in Graves' hyperthyroidism and ophthalmopathy. Germline CDR1 and CDR2: KGHSY and FQNENV. Trimming cost V 1 base and J 6 bases, with 13 bases left between them. CDR3 size: 15 residues. In the ophthalmopathy cohort, Clinical Activity Score was at least 3, NOSPECS grade at least 4, and duration under 3 months. Exclusion followed for patients with uncontrolled infection, other autoimmune disease, pregnancy or lactation. Used for diagnoses were clinical symptoms, serum thyroxine and TRAb, thyroid ultrasound and orbital computed tomography. Cells are PBMCs isolated from 10 ml of fresh blood.

The sequence came from a man aged 35-49 years with Graves' ophthalmopathy. The J gene is TRBJ1-5, the V gene TRBV16; tentative D call: TRBD1 (5 bases). Sequencing was done on a sample of blood. CDR3 protein: CASSQYAQGGQPQHF. CDR3 in DNA: TGTGCCAGCAGCCAATACGCCCAGGGCGGTCAGCCCCAGCATTTT.